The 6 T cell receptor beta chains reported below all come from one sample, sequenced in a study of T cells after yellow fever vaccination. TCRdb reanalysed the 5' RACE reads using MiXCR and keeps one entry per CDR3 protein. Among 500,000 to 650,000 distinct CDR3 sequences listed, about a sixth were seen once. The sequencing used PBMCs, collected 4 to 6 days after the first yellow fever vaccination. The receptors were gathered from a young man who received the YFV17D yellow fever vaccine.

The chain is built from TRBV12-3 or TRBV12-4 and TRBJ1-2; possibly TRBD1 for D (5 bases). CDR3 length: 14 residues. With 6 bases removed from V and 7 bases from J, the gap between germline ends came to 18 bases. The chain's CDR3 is CASRPTGRKGGYTF. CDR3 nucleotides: TGTGCCAGCAGACCGACGGGACGCAAAGGTGGCTACACCTTC.

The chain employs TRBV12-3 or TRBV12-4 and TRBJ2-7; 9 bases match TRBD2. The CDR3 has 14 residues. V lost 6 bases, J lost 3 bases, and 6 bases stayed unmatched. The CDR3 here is CASRSSSGDYEQYF. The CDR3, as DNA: TGTGCCAGCAGATCTTCTAGCGGGGACTACGAGCAGTACTTC.

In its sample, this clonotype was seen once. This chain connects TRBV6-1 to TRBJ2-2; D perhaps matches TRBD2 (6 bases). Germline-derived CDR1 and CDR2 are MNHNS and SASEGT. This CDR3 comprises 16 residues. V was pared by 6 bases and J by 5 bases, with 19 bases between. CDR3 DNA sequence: TGTGCCAGCAGCCCAACCCGGGACTCCTTAACCGGGGAGCTGTTTTTT. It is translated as CASSPTRDSLTGELFF.

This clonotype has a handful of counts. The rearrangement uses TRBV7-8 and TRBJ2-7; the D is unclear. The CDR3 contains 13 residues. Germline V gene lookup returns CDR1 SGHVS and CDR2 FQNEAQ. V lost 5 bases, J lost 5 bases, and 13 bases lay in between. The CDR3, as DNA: TGTGCCAGCAGCGCCCGTGGTGTTGACGAGCAGTACGTC. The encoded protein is CASSARGVDEQYV.

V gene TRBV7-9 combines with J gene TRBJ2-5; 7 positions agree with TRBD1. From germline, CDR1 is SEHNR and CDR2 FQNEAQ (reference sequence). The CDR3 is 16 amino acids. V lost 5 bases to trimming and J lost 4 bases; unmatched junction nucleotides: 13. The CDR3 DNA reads TGTGCCAGCAGCAACGTGCGGACAGGTGCGGCAGAGACCCAGTACTTC. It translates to CASSNVRTGAAETQYF. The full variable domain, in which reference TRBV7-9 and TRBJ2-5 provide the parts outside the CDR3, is DTGVSQNPRHKITKRGQNVTFRCDPISEHNRLYWYRQTLGQGPEFLTYFQNEAQLEKSRLLSDRFSAERPKGSFSTLEIQRTEQGDSAMYLCASSNVRTGAAETQYFGPGTRLLVL.

DNA for the CDR3: TGTGCCAGCTCACCTGACGGGGCGGGGGAGCAGTACGTC. The encoded protein is CASSPDGAGEQYV. The chain couples TRBV18 to TRBJ2-7; tentatively, D is TRBD2 (6 bases). Trimming cost V 3 bases and J 7 bases, with 13 bases left between them. The V gene's germline CDR1 is KGHSH and CDR2 LQKENI. The CDR3 is made up of 13 amino acids.